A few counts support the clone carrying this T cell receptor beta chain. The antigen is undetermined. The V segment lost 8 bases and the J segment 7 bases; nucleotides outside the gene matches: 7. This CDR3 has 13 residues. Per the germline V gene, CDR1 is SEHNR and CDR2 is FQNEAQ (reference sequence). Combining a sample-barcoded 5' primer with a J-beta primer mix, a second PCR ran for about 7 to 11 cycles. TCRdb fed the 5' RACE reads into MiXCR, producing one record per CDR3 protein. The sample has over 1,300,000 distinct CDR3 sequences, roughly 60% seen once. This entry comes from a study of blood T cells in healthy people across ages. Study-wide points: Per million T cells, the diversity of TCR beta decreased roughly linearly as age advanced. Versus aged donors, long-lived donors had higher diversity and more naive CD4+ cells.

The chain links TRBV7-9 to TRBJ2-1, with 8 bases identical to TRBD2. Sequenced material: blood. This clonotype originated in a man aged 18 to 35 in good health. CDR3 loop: CASHREGRNEQFF. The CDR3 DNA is TGTGCCAGCCACCGGGAGGGCCGAAATGAGCAGTTCTTC. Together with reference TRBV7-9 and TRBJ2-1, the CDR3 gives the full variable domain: DTGVSQNPRHKITKRGQNVTFRCDPISEHNRLYWYRQTLGQGPEFLTYFQNEAQLEKSRLLSDRFSAERPKGSFSTLEIQRTEQGDSAMYLCASHREGRNEQFFGPGTRLTVL.